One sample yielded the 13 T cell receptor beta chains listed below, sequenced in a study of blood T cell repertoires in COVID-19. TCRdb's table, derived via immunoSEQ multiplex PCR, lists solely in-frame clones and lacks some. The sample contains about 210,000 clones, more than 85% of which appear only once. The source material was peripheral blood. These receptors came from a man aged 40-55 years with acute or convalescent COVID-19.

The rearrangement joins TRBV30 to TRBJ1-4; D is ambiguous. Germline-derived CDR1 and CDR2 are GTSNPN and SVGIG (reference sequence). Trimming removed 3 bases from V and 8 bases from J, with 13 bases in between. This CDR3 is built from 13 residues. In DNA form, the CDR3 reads TGTGCCTGGAGAATTCCTTCCCAGGAAAAACTGTTTTTT. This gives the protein CAWRIPSQEKLFF.

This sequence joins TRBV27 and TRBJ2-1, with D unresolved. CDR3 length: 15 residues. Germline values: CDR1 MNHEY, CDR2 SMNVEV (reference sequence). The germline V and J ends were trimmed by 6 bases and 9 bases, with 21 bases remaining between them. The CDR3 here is CASRGEVATIREQFF. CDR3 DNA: TGTGCCAGCAGAGGTGAAGTGGCGACAATCCGTGAGCAGTTCTTC.

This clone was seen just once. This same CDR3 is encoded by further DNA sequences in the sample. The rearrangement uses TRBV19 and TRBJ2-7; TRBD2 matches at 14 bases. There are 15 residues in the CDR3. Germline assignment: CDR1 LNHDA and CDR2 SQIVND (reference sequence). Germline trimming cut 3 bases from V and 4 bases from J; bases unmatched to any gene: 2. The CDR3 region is CASSIGTSGRYEQYF. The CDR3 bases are TGTGCCAGTAGTATTGGGACTAGCGGGAGATACGAGCAGTACTTC.

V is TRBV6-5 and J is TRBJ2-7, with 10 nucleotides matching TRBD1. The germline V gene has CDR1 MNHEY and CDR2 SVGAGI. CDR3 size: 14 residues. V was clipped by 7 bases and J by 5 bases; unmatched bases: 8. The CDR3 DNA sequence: TGTGCCAGCAAGGTCCGGGACAGGGGCAACGAGCAGTACTTC. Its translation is CASKVRDRGNEQYF.

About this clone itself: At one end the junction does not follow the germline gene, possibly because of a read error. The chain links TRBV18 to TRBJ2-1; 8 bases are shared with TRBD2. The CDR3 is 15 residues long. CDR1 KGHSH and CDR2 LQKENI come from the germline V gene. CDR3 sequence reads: CASSPLAGSFNEQFF. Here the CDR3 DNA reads TGTGCCAGCTCACCACTAGCGGGGTCCTTCAATGAGCAGTTCTTC.

The CDR3 DNA reads as TGTGCCAGCAGCTTAGTACTAGCGGGAGGGAGCTCCTACGAGCAGTACTTC. Translation gives CASSLVLAGGSSYEQYF. The gene calls are TRBV7-8 and TRBJ2-7; 13 bases match TRBD2. The V and J ends lost 1 base and 0 bases, in that order; junction bases with no gene match: 3. Looked up from germline, CDR1 is SGHVS and CDR2 is FQNEAQ. CDR3 length equals 17 residues.

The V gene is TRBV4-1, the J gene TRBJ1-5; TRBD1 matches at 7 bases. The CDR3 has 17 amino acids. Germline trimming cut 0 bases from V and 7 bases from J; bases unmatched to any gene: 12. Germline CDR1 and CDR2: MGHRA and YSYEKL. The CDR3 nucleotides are TGCGCCAGCAGCCAAGAATCACAGGGGTTCACAGGGCAGCCCCAGCATTTT. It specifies CASSQESQGFTGQPQHF.

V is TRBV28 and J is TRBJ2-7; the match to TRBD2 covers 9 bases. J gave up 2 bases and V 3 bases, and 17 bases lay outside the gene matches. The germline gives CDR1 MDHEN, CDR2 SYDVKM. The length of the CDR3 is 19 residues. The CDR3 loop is CASSFLSAVRTSDTYEQYF. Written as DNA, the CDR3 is TGTGCCAGCAGTTTTTTATCGGCCGTCCGGACTAGCGATACCTACGAGCAGTACTTC.

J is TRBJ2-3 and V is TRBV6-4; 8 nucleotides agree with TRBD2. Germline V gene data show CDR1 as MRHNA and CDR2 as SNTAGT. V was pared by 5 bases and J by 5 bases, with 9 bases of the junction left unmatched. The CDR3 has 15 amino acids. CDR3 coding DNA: TGTGCCAGCAGTAATACAGCGGGAGCTGAAGATACGCAGTATTTT. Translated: CASSNTAGAEDTQYF.

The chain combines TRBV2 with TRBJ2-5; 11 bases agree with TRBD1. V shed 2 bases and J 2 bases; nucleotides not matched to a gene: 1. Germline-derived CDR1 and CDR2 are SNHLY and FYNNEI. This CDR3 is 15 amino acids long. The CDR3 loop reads CASSERDRGQETQYF. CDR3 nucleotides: TGTGCCAGCAGTGAAAGGGACAGGGGGCAAGAGACCCAGTACTTC.

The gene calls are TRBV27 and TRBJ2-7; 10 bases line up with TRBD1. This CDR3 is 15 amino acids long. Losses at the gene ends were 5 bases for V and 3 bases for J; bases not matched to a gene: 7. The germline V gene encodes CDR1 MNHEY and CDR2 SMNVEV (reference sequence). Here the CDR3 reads CASSTRQGAYYEQYF. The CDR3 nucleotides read TGTGCCAGCAGTACAAGACAGGGGGCTTACTACGAGCAGTACTTC.

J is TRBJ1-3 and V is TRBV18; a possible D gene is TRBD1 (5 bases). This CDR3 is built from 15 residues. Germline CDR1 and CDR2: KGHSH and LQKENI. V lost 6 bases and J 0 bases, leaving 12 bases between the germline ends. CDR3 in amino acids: CASSPVGGSGNTIYF. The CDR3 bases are TGTGCCAGCTCCCCGGTGGGGGGCTCTGGAAACACCATATATTTT.

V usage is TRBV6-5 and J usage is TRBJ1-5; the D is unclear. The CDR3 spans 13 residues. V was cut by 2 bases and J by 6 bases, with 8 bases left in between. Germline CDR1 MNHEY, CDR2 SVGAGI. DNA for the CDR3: TGTGCCAGCAGTTACAGGAGGTTTCAGCCCCAGCATTTT. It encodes CASSYRRFQPQHF.